What follows are 23 T cell receptor beta chains derived from one specimen sequenced in a study of human T cells and chemical hapten exposure. TCRdb analysed the RACE reads with MiXCR anew, one entry per CDR3 protein. The table includes over 35,000 distinct CDR3 sequences, about 4% detected once. Specified time point: healthy volunteer bleed at 6 weeks. It was unfractionated whole blood from which total RNA was extracted. Material for sequencing was whole blood. These receptors originate from a human donor in good health. Some clones in this sample may be carry-over from other donors' samples.

The gene calls are TRBV6-1 and TRBJ1-5; tentative D call: TRBD1 (5 bases). The CDR3 consists of 15 residues. Trimming removed 0 bases at V and 1 base at J, with 7 bases between. CDR1 MNHNS and CDR2 SASEGT come from the germline V gene. The CDR3, as DNA: TGTGCCAGCAGTGAAGCGGGGGGAAGCAATCAGCCCCAGCATTTT. Amino acids: CASSEAGGSNQPQHF.

This clonotype has at least ten counts. J is TRBJ1-4 and V is TRBV28; 7 nucleotides line up with TRBD1. This CDR3 is built from 15 residues. Germline CDR1 is MDHEN and CDR2 is SYDVKM. V was pared by 6 bases and J by 7 bases, with 11 bases of the junction left unmatched. CDR3 nucleotide sequence: TGTGCCAGCAGCCAGACAGGGCACTACGGTGAAAAACTGTTTTTT. Its translation: CASSQTGHYGEKLFF.

This clonotype came up many times. This sequence joins TRBV29-1 and TRBJ2-1; 9 positions match TRBD2. The CDR3 has 14 residues. CDR1 SQVTM and CDR2 ANQGSEA come from the germline V gene. The V gene end was trimmed by 3 bases and the J gene end by 3 bases; junction bases not matched to a gene: 3. CDR3 coding DNA: TGCAGCGTTGAGGTAGCGGGAGTCTACAATGAGCAGTTCTTC. This gives the protein CSVEVAGVYNEQFF.

This clonotype has ten or more counts. The gene calls are TRBV7-2 and TRBJ1-2; D uncertain. The CDR3 totals 14 residues. Trimming stripped 7 bases from V and 2 bases from J, with 14 bases between. Germline-derived CDR1 and CDR2 are SGHTA and FQGNSA. The CDR3 reads CASKAGQSNYGYTF. Here the CDR3 DNA reads TGTGCCAGCAAGGCGGGTCAGTCCAACTATGGCTACACCTTC.

This clonotype was recorded many times. The chain carries TRBV7-3 and TRBJ2-6; 8 nucleotides align to TRBD1. This CDR3 spans 17 amino acids. CDR1 SGHTA and CDR2 FQGTGA come from the germline V gene. V lost 4 bases to trimming and J lost 0 bases; unmatched junction nucleotides: 5. Here the CDR3 reads CASSSDRASSGANVLTF. CDR3 bases: TGTGCCAGCAGCTCGGACAGGGCCAGCTCTGGGGCCAACGTCCTGACTTTC.

The CDR3 is CASSLNGQNNSPLHF. The DNA of the CDR3 is TGTGCCAGCAGTCTGAATGGACAAAATAATTCACCCCTCCACTTT. The chain joins TRBV12-3 or TRBV12-4 to TRBJ1-6; the D gene is possibly TRBD1 (5 bases). The V gene lost 5 bases and the J gene lost 5 bases, with 13 bases spanning the gap. The CDR3 extends over 15 amino acids.

This clonotype has just a few counts. CDR3 bases: TGCAGCGTTGAAGTTGGACCAGGACAGCCCCAGCATTTT. This encodes CSVEVGPGQPQHF. This rearrangement joins TRBV29-1 to TRBJ1-5; D is undetermined. CDR3 length: 13 residues. The germline V gene has CDR1 SQVTM and CDR2 ANQGSEA. Deletions cut 1 base from V and 7 bases from J, with 11 bases between.

The chain is built from TRBV10-3 and TRBJ1-1; 7 bases line up with TRBD1. With 6 bases clipped from V and 0 bases from J, the junction kept 7 bases outside the gene matches. The V gene's germline CDR1 is ENHRY and CDR2 SYGVKD. The CDR3 has 15 residues. The CDR3 coding sequence is TGTGCCATCAGGGGAAGACAGGGAATGAACACTGAAGCTTTCTTT. Encoded protein: CAIRGRQGMNTEAFF.

In its sample, this clonotype was seen a few times. This sequence joins TRBV6-5 and TRBJ2-1; 9 nucleotides line up with TRBD2. The V segment lost 0 bases and the J segment 8 bases; nucleotides outside the gene matches: 5. CDR3 length: 15 amino acids. The germline gives CDR1 MNHEY, CDR2 SVGAGI. The CDR3 nucleotides are TGTGCCAGCAGTTACTCGGGCGGGAGGGCGGATGAGCAGTTCTTC. Its protein product is CASSYSGGRADEQFF.

This clonotype occurred many times. The V call is TRBV20-1, the J call TRBJ2-3, with 8 bases fitting TRBD2. V shed 3 bases and J 1 base; nucleotides not matched to a gene: 6. The germline V gene encodes CDR1 DFQATT and CDR2 SNEGSKA (reference sequence). CDR3 size: 15 residues. The CDR3 spells CSASGLAGGTDTQYF. In DNA, the CDR3 is TGCAGTGCTAGCGGCCTAGCGGGTGGCACAGATACGCAGTATTTT.

This clonotype was found many times. The J gene is TRBJ2-3, the V gene TRBV29-1; the D gene is possibly TRBD2 (5 bases). This CDR3 region has 15 residues. Germline CDR1 is SQVTM and CDR2 is ANQGSEA. V lost 1 base to trimming and J lost 3 bases, with 14 bases between them. In DNA form, the CDR3 reads TGCAGCGTTGAAGTAATAGTACGGGGAACAGATACGCAGTATTTT. It is translated as CSVEVIVRGTDTQYF.

Ten or more counts support this clonotype. The V call is TRBV5-4, the J call TRBJ2-3, with a weak D call TRBD2 (5 bases). The CDR3 covers 15 residues. Germline V gene sequence: CDR1 SGHNT, CDR2 YYREEE (reference sequence). V was trimmed by 1 base and J by 5 bases, leaving 14 bases between them. The CDR3 sequence: CASSLSGRRGDTQYF. CDR3 coding DNA: TGTGCCAGCAGCTTGTCGGGGAGACGAGGAGATACGCAGTATTTT.

Notes on this clonotype: A single base separates this from a much larger clone, so it may be a read error. V gene TRBV5-1 combines with J gene TRBJ1-1; D remains unclear. Germline lookup yields CDR1 SGHRS and CDR2 YFSETQ. CDR3 length equals 15 residues. For the CDR3, the DNA is TGCGCCAGCAGCTTGGAGAGAGGGCTAAAGACTGAAGCTTCCTTT. It codes for CASSLERGLKTEASF.

This clonotype showed up many times. The genes are TRBV24-1 and TRBJ1-2; tentative D call: TRBD1 (5 bases). CDR3 length: 14 amino acids. Germline V gene sequence: CDR1 KGHDR, CDR2 SFDVKD. The ends were cut back, 3 bases at V and 1 base at J, with 8 bases in the middle. The CDR3 protein is CATSDGGFNYGYTF. The CDR3 DNA reads TGTGCCACCAGTGATGGGGGGTTTAACTATGGCTACACCTTC.

This clonotype came up many times. V gene TRBV25-1 combines with J gene TRBJ2-7; 9 bases fit TRBD1. With V trimmed by 3 bases and J by 5 bases, 8 bases remained unmatched. Germline lookup yields CDR1 MGHDK and CDR2 SYGVNS. This CDR3 has 15 amino acids. This chain's CDR3 is CASSEPGQGSDEQYF. CDR3 nucleotide sequence: TGTGCCAGCAGTGAGCCGGGACAGGGCTCGGACGAGCAGTACTTC.

This clonotype was recorded a few times. This chain joins TRBV7-9 and TRBJ1-2; D gene unclear. The length of the CDR3 is 12 residues. Trimming removed 6 bases from V and 4 bases from J, with 9 bases in between. Germline V gene data show CDR1 as SEHNR and CDR2 as FQNEAQ (reference sequence). The CDR3 protein is CASRDGFYGYTF. The CDR3 nucleotides are TGTGCCAGCAGGGATGGATTCTATGGCTACACCTTC.

This clonotype came up many times. The rearrangement links TRBV6-5 to TRBJ2-5; the D gene is possibly TRBD1 (6 bases). The V end was cut by 6 bases, the J end by 4 bases, with 9 bases between. The CDR3 is made up of 12 amino acids. Germline V lookup: CDR1 MNHEY, CDR2 SVGAGI. CDR3 region: CASRQGPETQYF. As DNA, the CDR3 is TGTGCCAGCAGACAGGGCCCAGAGACCCAGTACTTC.

This clonotype was detected many times. The V and J genes are TRBV19 and TRBJ1-5, with 8 positions matching TRBD1. Germline V CDR1 and CDR2: LNHDA, SQIVND (reference sequence). The CDR3 is made up of 18 amino acids. Unmatched junction bases numbered 13, after V lost 6 bases and J lost 0 bases. CDR3 sequence reads: CASRGHGTGSFSNQPQHF. In DNA, the CDR3 is TGTGCCAGTAGGGGCCACGGGACAGGCTCTTTTAGCAATCAGCCCCAGCATTTT.

The chain combines TRBV6-5 with TRBJ1-1; D gene uncertain. CDR1 and CDR2 from the germline V gene are MNHEY and SVGAGI. The CDR3 consists of 14 residues. The V gene lost 2 bases and the J gene lost 9 bases, with 16 bases spanning the gap. The CDR3 here is CASSYIGPVGKAFF. Written as DNA, the CDR3 is TGTGCCAGCAGTTACATTGGCCCCGTTGGGAAAGCTTTCTTT.

This clonotype has at least ten counts. V is TRBV6-5 and J is TRBJ2-3, with D possibly TRBD2 on 6 matching bases. Per the germline V gene, CDR1 is MNHEY and CDR2 is SVGAGI. The CDR3 is 15 amino acids. Trimming stripped 2 bases from V and 0 bases from J, with 9 bases between. The CDR3 nucleotides read TGTGCCAGCAGTTACGGCGGGACTAGCACAGATACGCAGTATTTT. The encoded protein is CASSYGGTSTDTQYF.

This clonotype was seen more than once but under ten times. The chain combines TRBV27 with TRBJ1-1; D might be TRBD1 (5 bases). Trimming stripped 3 bases from V and 3 bases from J, with 17 bases between. There are 16 residues in the CDR3. The germline CDR1 and CDR2 sequences are MNHEY and SMNVEV (reference sequence). The CDR3 reads CASSFSPTGVDTEAFF. The CDR3 nucleotides are TGTGCCAGCAGTTTTTCCCCCACGGGGGTCGACACTGAAGCTTTCTTT.

This clonotype was counted only a few times. The gene calls are TRBV12-3 or TRBV12-4 and TRBJ1-1; 8 bases align to TRBD1. This CDR3 comprises 16 residues. Trimming cost V 5 bases and J 0 bases; bases outside gene matches: 8. CDR3 loop: CASSRDRTHMNTEAFF. The CDR3 bases are TGTGCCAGCAGTCGGGACAGGACCCATATGAACACTGAAGCTTTCTTT.

With regard to this clonotype: A read error is possible here, since a much larger clone lies one base away. The rearrangement links TRBV28 to TRBJ2-7, with 9 nucleotides matching TRBD1. CDR1 is MDHEN, CDR2 SYDVKM, per germline. Germline trimming cut 4 bases from V and 0 bases from J; bases unmatched to any gene: 10. This CDR3 is built from 17 residues. CDR3 protein: CASSWEFGTGNSYEQYF. In DNA, the CDR3 is TGTGCCAGCAGTTGGGAGTTCGGGACAGGGAACTCCTACGAGCAGTACTTC.